The 29 T cell receptor beta chains below were found in one sample sequenced in a study of shared clonotypes between healthy human individuals. Sequencing used immunoSEQ multiplex PCR; TCRdb keeps in-frame clones, though not all of them. The sample contains about 490,000 clones, roughly 85% of which appear only once. What was sequenced was PBMCs. All receptors derive from a woman aged 35 to 49 in good health. Some clones in this sample may be carry-over from other donors' samples.

The DNA for the CDR3 is TGTGCCAGCTCACCTGGCGCTGAAGCTTTCTTT. Translating it yields CASSPGAEAFF. The genes are TRBV18 and TRBJ1-1; no definite D call. CDR1 KGHSH and CDR2 LQKENI come from the germline V gene. The ends were cut back, 3 bases at V and 6 bases at J, with 5 bases in the middle. The CDR3 is 11 residues long. The entire variable domain, with the rest obtained from reference TRBV18 and TRBJ1-1, is as follows: NAGVMQNPRHLVRRRGQEARLRCSPMKGHSHVYWYRQLPEEGLKFMVYLQKENIIDESGMPKERFSAEFPKEGPSILRIQQVVRGDSAAYFCASSPGAEAFFGQGTRLTVV.

This clone came up a few times. The CDR3 here is CAISRDNNQPQHF. DNA of the CDR3: TGTGCCATCAGCCGGGACAACAATCAGCCCCAGCATTTT. The V call is TRBV6-1, the J call TRBJ1-5, with D tentatively TRBD1 (6 bases). Germline V gives CDR1 MNHNS, CDR2 SASEGT. The CDR3 sequence is 13 residues long. The V gene lost 10 bases and the J gene lost 3 bases, with 13 bases spanning the gap.

In the case of this clone: Relative to the germline gene, one junction end is altered; a read error may explain this. The rearrangement uses TRBV20-1 and TRBJ2-1; D gene unclear. CDR3 length: 11 residues. In germline, CDR1 is DFQATT, CDR2 SNEGSKA (reference sequence). CDR3 in DNA: TGCAGTGCTGGAGAGTCCAATGAGCAGTTCTTC. Residues: CSAGESNEQFF.

This chain uses TRBV18 with TRBJ1-3, with D tentatively TRBD1 (5 bases). Trimming removed 2 bases at V and 0 bases at J, with 11 bases between. The CDR3 contains 16 residues. Germline loops: CDR1 KGHSH, CDR2 LQKENI. CDR3 in amino acids: CASSPTGLNSGNTIYF. CDR3 nucleotide sequence: TGTGCCAGCTCACCAACAGGACTAAACTCTGGAAACACCATATATTTT.

The rearrangement uses TRBV28 and TRBJ2-3, with D perhaps matching TRBD2 (6 bases). The germline CDR1 and CDR2 sequences are MDHEN and SYDVKM. V was clipped by 6 bases and J by 3 bases, with 13 bases between them. The CDR3 length is 14 residues. CDR3 sequence reads: CASSIGSATDTQYF. The CDR3 coding sequence is TGTGCCAGCAGCATCGGGAGTGCGACAGATACGCAGTATTTT.

The genes are TRBV7-2 and TRBJ2-2, with a tentative D call TRBD2 (6 bases). V gave up 1 base and J gave up 5 bases, with 11 bases separating them. Per the germline V gene, CDR1 is SGHTA and CDR2 is FQGNSA. This CDR3 is built from 15 residues. The CDR3 spells CASSLGVAVTGELFF. The DNA for the CDR3 is TGTGCCAGCAGCTTAGGGGTAGCGGTTACCGGGGAGCTGTTTTTT.

This clone was counted only a few times. The J gene is TRBJ1-2, the V gene TRBV28, with a tentative D call TRBD1 (6 bases). With 4 bases removed from V and 5 bases from J, the gap between germline ends came to 11 bases. CDR3 length: 13 residues. The germline gives CDR1 MDHEN, CDR2 SYDVKM. The CDR3 is CASSYYREYGYTF. The CDR3 coding sequence is TGTGCCAGCAGTTACTACAGGGAGTATGGCTACACCTTC.

This chain links TRBV28 with TRBJ2-7, with TRBD1 as a possible D gene (5 bases). V shed 0 bases and J shed 6 bases, with 24 bases lying between them. Per the germline V gene, CDR1 is MDHEN and CDR2 is SYDVKM. The CDR3 sequence is 18 residues long. This chain's CDR3 is CASSLCGGQGPRLGEQYF. DNA for the CDR3: TGTGCCAGCAGTTTATGCGGTGGCCAGGGCCCCCGTCTTGGCGAGCAGTACTTC.

This clone has just a few counts. The chain recombines TRBV28 with TRBJ1-1; D might be TRBD1 (6 bases). The CDR3 is 17 amino acids. Germline CDR1 MDHEN, CDR2 SYDVKM. Trimming took off 3 bases at V and 1 base at J, with 18 bases between the two ends. The CDR3 DNA sequence: TGTGCCAGCAGTTTTCCCAGCTACGACAGGTCGAACACTGAAGCTTTCTTT. Protein: CASSFPSYDRSNTEAFF. Full variable domain (outside the CDR3, taken from reference TRBV28 and TRBJ1-1): DVKVTQSSRYLVKRTGEKVFLECVQDMDHENMFWYRQDPGLGLRLIYFSYDVKMKEKGDIPEGYSVSREKKERFSLILESASTNQTSMYLCASSFPSYDRSNTEAFFGQGTRLTVV.

This chain uses TRBV2 with TRBJ2-2; D is unresolved. Trimming removed 7 bases from V and 5 bases from J, with 14 bases in between. The CDR3 sequence is 14 residues long. CDR1 is SNHLY and CDR2 is FYNNEI in the germline V gene. The CDR3 DNA follows: TGTGCCAGCAATCCTTCCCCCTATACCGGGGAGCTGTTTTTT. This encodes CASNPSPYTGELFF. Full variable domain (outside the CDR3, taken from reference TRBV2 and TRBJ2-2): EPEVTQTPSHQVTQMGQEVILRCVPISNHLYFYWYRQILGQKVEFLVSFYNNEISEKSEIFDDQFSVERPDGSNFTLKIRSTKLEDSAMYFCASNPSPYTGELFFGEGSRLTVL.

The CDR3 loop is CASSILAGAYEQYF. CDR3 nucleotide sequence: TGTGCCAGTAGTATCCTAGCGGGAGCCTACGAGCAGTACTTC. This chain links TRBV19 with TRBJ2-7; TRBD2 matches 10 bases. The junction had 1 base not matched to a gene; V was cut back by 3 bases and J by 2 bases. Germline V gives CDR1 LNHDA, CDR2 SQIVND (reference sequence). The CDR3 sequence is 14 residues long.

The chain recombines TRBV29-1 with TRBJ2-3; 9 nucleotides match TRBD2. V lost 4 bases, J lost 5 bases, and 4 bases stayed unmatched. Germline-derived CDR1 and CDR2 are SQVTM and ANQGSEA. The CDR3 spans 13 residues. CDR3 residues: CSVVAGVGDTQYF. DNA for the CDR3: TGCAGCGTTGTAGCGGGAGTGGGAGATACGCAGTATTTT.

V and J are TRBV6-4 and TRBJ2-2; D unclear. V was shortened by 4 bases and J by 2 bases, with 5 bases between the two germline ends. The CDR3 has 13 residues. Germline CDR1 is MRHNA and CDR2 is SNTAGT. CDR3 amino acids: CASSVSNTGELFF. In DNA form, the CDR3 reads TGTGCCAGCAGTGTGTCTAACACCGGGGAGCTGTTTTTT.

This clone was counted between two and nine times. The chain has TRBV7-9 and TRBJ2-3; D unresolved. The length of the CDR3 is 13 residues. The V end was cut by 5 bases, the J end by 1 base, with 7 bases between. The germline CDR1 and CDR2 sequences are SEHNR and FQNEAQ (reference sequence). The chain's CDR3 is CASSPKGTDTQYF. In DNA, the CDR3 is TGTGCCAGCAGCCCTAAGGGCACAGATACGCAGTATTTT.

This chain links TRBV18 with TRBJ2-6; perhaps TRBD1 as D (6 bases). V dropped 5 bases and J dropped 4 bases, with 18 bases sitting between them. The CDR3 is made up of 17 amino acids. Germline V gene sequence: CDR1 KGHSH, CDR2 LQKENI. The CDR3 protein is CASSIGDWGRGANVLTF. The CDR3 nucleotides read TGTGCCAGCTCAATAGGAGATTGGGGGCGAGGGGCCAACGTCCTGACTTTC.

This chain joins TRBV21-1 and TRBJ2-2; the table's D call of TRBD2 was not tested on the DNA. TRBV21-1 is a pseudogene. This CDR3 spans 15 amino acids. The CDR3 DNA sequence: TGTGCCAGCAGCAACGGGGGGCGGGAGCCCGGGGAGCTGTTTTTT. It encodes CASSNGGREPGELFF.

The chain combines TRBV5-8 with TRBJ2-5; TRBD1 aligns across 8 bases. The trim removed 4 bases at V and 3 bases at J, leaving 11 bases unmatched. The CDR3 has 16 amino acids. Germline CDR1 and CDR2: SGHTS and YDEGEE. The CDR3 here is CASSARVGTGKETQYF. The CDR3 region has the DNA TGTGCCAGCAGCGCCCGGGTCGGGACAGGCAAAGAGACCCAGTACTTC.

This clone was counted between two and nine times. This chain links TRBV28 with TRBJ2-3; 9 bases are shared with TRBD2. The CDR3 contains 14 residues. Germline V gene data show CDR1 as MDHEN and CDR2 as SYDVKM. J was trimmed by 1 base and V by 10 bases; bases with no gene match: 6. The chain's CDR3 is CATAGGPGTDTQYF. The CDR3 DNA reads as TGTGCCACGGCGGGAGGGCCCGGCACAGATACGCAGTATTTT.

The V call is TRBV6-5, the J call TRBJ1-4; 7 positions match TRBD1. The junction had 8 bases not matched to a gene; V was cut back by 5 bases and J by 5 bases. The CDR3 sequence is 15 residues long. Germline lookup yields CDR1 MNHEY and CDR2 SVGAGI. As DNA, the CDR3 is TGTGCCAGCAGTGCCAGATTACAGGGGAATGAAAAACTGTTTTTT. It is translated as CASSARLQGNEKLFF.

This clone occurred many times. The chain combines TRBV7-2 with TRBJ2-3; D remains ambiguous. The ends were cut back, 6 bases at V and 3 bases at J, with 7 bases in the middle. The CDR3 is 12 residues long. Germline values: CDR1 SGHTA, CDR2 FQGNSA. The DNA for the CDR3 is TGTGCCAGCAGTACCATTACAGATACGCAGTATTTT. Amino acids: CASSTITDTQYF.

This clone was seen only once. V usage is TRBV7-2 and J usage is TRBJ1-3; 11 bases fit TRBD1. Germline V gene sequence: CDR1 SGHTA, CDR2 FQGNSA. Losses at the gene ends were 5 bases for V and 9 bases for J; bases not matched to a gene: 9. The CDR3 is 15 residues long. Here the CDR3 reads CASSPRTGGRGTIYF. As DNA, the CDR3 is TGTGCCAGCAGCCCGAGGACAGGGGGCCGAGGCACCATATATTTT.

This chain uses TRBV29-1 with TRBJ1-5; D perhaps matches TRBD1 (5 bases). Germline V gives CDR1 SQVTM, CDR2 ANQGSEA. The V and J ends lost 4 bases and 2 bases respectively, with 6 bases between them. The CDR3 consists of 12 residues. The CDR3 nucleotides are TGCAGCGTTGGAGGGGGCAATCAGCCCCAGCATTTT. Its protein product is CSVGGGNQPQHF.

The sample holds a few counts of this clone. The chain carries TRBV5-6 and TRBJ1-5; no clear D gene. Looked up from germline, CDR1 is SGHDT and CDR2 is YYEEEE. The CDR3 loop spans 13 amino acids. Trimming pared 0 bases from V and 7 bases from J, leaving 8 bases between. The chain's CDR3 is CASSLGAGQPQHF. The CDR3 DNA is TGTGCCAGCAGCTTGGGGGCAGGACAGCCCCAGCATTTT.

This chain links TRBV7-9 with TRBJ2-3; D unclear. Trimming pared 3 bases from V and 1 base from J, leaving 11 bases between. The CDR3 sequence is 15 residues long. Germline V gene data show CDR1 as SEHNR and CDR2 as FQNEAQ (reference sequence). CDR3 DNA: TGTGCCAGCAGCTTGGGCGCAGCCCGCACAGATACGCAGTATTTT. Amino acid sequence: CASSLGAARTDTQYF.

CDR3 sequence reads: CASSDYSLSISGYTF. The CDR3 DNA follows: TGTGCCAGCAGTGACTACAGCCTCTCGATATCTGGCTACACCTTC. This chain links TRBV6-1 with TRBJ1-2; D is unresolved. Germline V gene data show CDR1 as MNHNS and CDR2 as SASEGT. V was cut by 3 bases and J by 7 bases, with 18 bases left in between. CDR3 length: 15 amino acids.

This clone was counted between two and nine times. The chain couples TRBV19 to TRBJ2-2; D remains ambiguous. Trimming removed 5 bases from V and 7 bases from J, with 11 bases in between. CDR3 length: 13 residues. CDR1 is LNHDA, CDR2 SQIVND, per germline (reference sequence). The CDR3 region is CASSSDFGGELFF. The CDR3 DNA is TGTGCCAGTAGTTCAGACTTCGGCGGGGAGCTGTTTTTT.

The gene calls are TRBV30 and TRBJ2-7; 11 positions match TRBD2. The CDR3 has 14 amino acids. Germline CDR1 and CDR2: GTSNPN and SVGIG (reference sequence). Trimming cost V 6 bases and J 2 bases; bases outside gene matches: 6. CDR3 sequence: CACNRGLAAYEQYF. In nucleotides, the CDR3 is TGTGCCTGCAATAGGGGACTAGCGGCCTACGAGCAGTACTTC.

At least ten counts were recorded for this clone. Other DNA sequences within the sample encode an identical CDR3. The chain is built from TRBV28 and TRBJ1-5; a weak D match, TRBD1 (5 bases). CDR3 length: 14 residues. Germline lookup yields CDR1 MDHEN and CDR2 SYDVKM. V was trimmed by 6 bases and J by 7 bases, leaving 16 bases between them. DNA for the CDR3: TGTGCCAGCAGCAAGGACGGGTCAGGGCAGCCCCAGCATTTT. Its translation: CASSKDGSGQPQHF.

The V and J genes are TRBV10-1 and TRBJ2-2; D is unclear. Germline values: CDR1 WNHNN, CDR2 SYGVQD (reference sequence). V lost 4 bases to trimming and J lost 5 bases, with 8 bases between them. This CDR3 has 13 residues. The CDR3 is CASSGQRTGELFF. The CDR3 DNA follows: TGCGCCAGCAGTGGCCAGAGAACCGGGGAGCTGTTTTTT.